These 3 T cell receptor beta chains share one sample of origin, sequenced in a study of blood T cell repertoires in COVID-19. TCRdb's copy holds only in-frame clones and misses some; the assay was immunoSEQ multiplex PCR. The sample records about 86,000 clones, more than 85% being singletons. The sequenced material came from PBMCs or T cells enriched from blood (not recorded which). Receptors originate from a woman in her forties or fifties with acute COVID-19.

The CDR3 DNA is TGTGCCAGCAGTCTCAGGACTAGCGGGAGAGTCCCCAATGAGCAGTTCTTC. It yields the protein CASSLRTSGRVPNEQFF. The rearrangement joins TRBV27 to TRBJ2-1; 13 positions match TRBD2. The CDR3 length is 17 residues. V dropped 5 bases and J dropped 6; count of bases not matched to a gene: 10. CDR1 and CDR2 (germline): MNHEY, SMNVEV (reference sequence).

This clone was seen only a few times. The chain employs TRBV5-1 and TRBJ2-1; 10 nucleotides line up with TRBD2. Germline assignment: CDR1 SGHRS and CDR2 YFSETQ. The CDR3 is 15 residues long. V was clipped by 0 bases and J by 9 bases; unmatched bases: 6. In nucleotides, the CDR3 is TGCGCCAGCAGCTTGGCCGGAATAGCGGGAGGTGAGCAGTTCTTC. As protein: CASSLAGIAGGEQFF.

The CDR3 region is CASSPGQGLYEQYF. The CDR3 DNA reads as TGTGCCAGCTCACCGGGACAGGGACTCTACGAGCAGTACTTC. The V call is TRBV18, the J call TRBJ2-7; TRBD1 agrees at 9 bases. This CDR3 spans 14 amino acids. The germline CDR1 and CDR2 sequences are KGHSH and LQKENI. The V and J ends lost 3 bases and 3 bases, in that order; junction bases with no gene match: 3.